The 28 T cell receptor beta chains listed next were all sequenced from one sample in a study of control samples from healthy donors and cancer patients. Method: immunoSEQ multiplex PCR; TCRdb's copy keeps in-frame clones and lacks some. The sample includes approximately 170,000 clones, approximately 92% of them seen just once. Source material: blood. The receptors were sampled from a woman aged 55-75 years in good health.

The chain employs TRBV5-4 and TRBJ2-7; TRBD1 matches at 11 bases. The CDR3 is 17 amino acids. The germline V gene encodes CDR1 SGHNT and CDR2 YYREEE (reference sequence). V was pared by 4 bases and J by 7 bases, with 16 bases of the junction left unmatched. CDR3 residues: CASSRQTGQGVPREQYF. CDR3 nucleotides: TGTGCCAGCAGCCGTCAGACGGGACAGGGGGTCCCTCGAGAGCAGTACTTC.

This chain connects TRBV2 to TRBJ1-4; TRBD1 matches at 7 bases. The CDR3 totals 14 residues. V dropped 4 bases and J dropped 8; count of bases not matched to a gene: 7. Germline V gives CDR1 SNHLY, CDR2 FYNNEI. In DNA, the CDR3 is TGTGCCAGCAGTGCACAGGGGAGGAACGAAAAACTGTTTTTT. Amino acids: CASSAQGRNEKLFF.

The CDR3: CASSLGTQWGEAEKLFF. CDR3 DNA: TGTGCCAGCAGCTTGGGTACCCAGTGGGGAGAGGCTGAAAAACTGTTTTTT. J is TRBJ1-4 and V is TRBV5-8; unclear D gene. Germline V gene lookup returns CDR1 SGHTS and CDR2 YDEGEE. The CDR3 spans 17 residues. V gave up 0 bases and J gave up 7 bases, with 19 bases separating them.

The rearrangement links TRBV30 to TRBJ1-3; the match to TRBD1 covers 8 bases. The CDR3 spans 14 residues. V lost 1 base and J lost 8; bases outside the gene matches: 7. Germline lookup yields CDR1 GTSNPN and CDR2 SVGIG (reference sequence). The DNA for the CDR3 is TGTGCCTGGAGTGACGGACAGGGAAGGGACACCATATATTTT. It specifies CAWSDGQGRDTIYF.

The V gene is TRBV5-4, the J gene TRBJ2-5; the D is unclear. V lost 4 bases and J 3 bases, leaving 13 bases between the germline ends. The CDR3 has 14 residues. Germline loops: CDR1 SGHNT, CDR2 YYREEE (reference sequence). The CDR3 loop reads CASSPHFSKETQYF. CDR3 in DNA: TGTGCCAGCAGCCCACATTTCAGCAAAGAGACCCAGTACTTC.

The count of this clone is one. The V call is TRBV11-2, the J call TRBJ1-1, with TRBD1 as a possible D gene (5 bases). The CDR3 consists of 16 residues. Trimming took off 3 bases at V and 1 base at J, with 15 bases between the two ends. Per the germline V gene, CDR1 is SGHAT and CDR2 is FQNNGV. CDR3 region: CASSFRRGVGNTEAFF. CDR3 DNA: TGTGCCAGCAGCTTCCGGAGGGGTGTTGGGAACACTGAAGCTTTCTTT.

This chain uses TRBV9 with TRBJ2-2, with 8 bases aligning to TRBD1. Losses at the gene ends were 2 bases for V and 6 bases for J; bases not matched to a gene: 6. Germline CDR1 and CDR2: SGDLS and YYNGEE. The CDR3 is 15 residues long. CDR3 amino acids: CASSVGQGIAGELFF. CDR3 nucleotide sequence: TGTGCCAGCAGCGTCGGACAGGGTATCGCCGGGGAGCTGTTTTTT.

This rearrangement joins TRBV30 to TRBJ2-2; D ambiguous. V lost 2 bases, J lost 2 bases, and 12 bases lay in between. The CDR3 has 15 amino acids. Germline V lookup: CDR1 GTSNPN, CDR2 SVGIG (reference sequence). The CDR3 protein is CAWSSRNLNTGELFF. In DNA, the CDR3 is TGTGCCTGGAGTTCACGGAACCTCAACACCGGGGAGCTGTTTTTT.

The rearrangement joins TRBV30 to TRBJ2-3, with 13 bases matching TRBD2. This CDR3 region has 17 residues. V dropped 5 bases and J dropped 2; count of bases not matched to a gene: 10. CDR1 and CDR2 (germline): GTSNPN, SVGIG (reference sequence). CDR3 nucleotide sequence: TGTGCCTGGTGGGGACTAGCGGGGCCATCTACCACAGATACGCAGTATTTT. Encoded protein: CAWWGLAGPSTTDTQYF.

This clone was recorded once. V and J are TRBV7-2 and TRBJ2-5, with D maybe TRBD1 (6 bases). The germline V gene has CDR1 SGHTA and CDR2 FQGNSA. The CDR3 is made up of 14 amino acids. Trimming removed 11 bases at V and 1 base at J, with 17 bases between. CDR3 amino acids: CAESAGAVQETQYF. The CDR3 region has the DNA TGTGCCGAGTCGGCAGGGGCCGTCCAAGAGACCCAGTACTTC.

The chain combines TRBV2 with TRBJ2-7; perhaps TRBD1 as D (6 bases). Trimming stripped 3 bases from V and 3 bases from J, with 21 bases between. There are 17 residues in the CDR3. From germline, CDR1 is SNHLY and CDR2 FYNNEI. The CDR3 nucleotides read TGTGCCAGCAGTGACGCCAATCCCACAGGGTCAGACTACGAGCAGTACTTC. Encoded protein: CASSDANPTGSDYEQYF.

The V gene is TRBV5-1, the J gene TRBJ2-6; 12 nucleotides agree with TRBD1. CDR1 and CDR2 (germline): SGHRS, YFSETQ. V lost 2 bases and J lost 2; bases outside the gene matches: 8. CDR3 length: 19 residues. As DNA, the CDR3 is TGCGCCAGCAGCTTTTCCTCCGGGACAGGGGGCGCTGGGGCCAACGTCCTGACTTTC. Residues: CASSFSSGTGGAGANVLTF.

This rearrangement joins TRBV2 to TRBJ1-3; D not certain. Germline CDR1 reads SNHLY; CDR2 reads FYNNEI. V dropped 2 bases and J dropped 1 base, with 9 bases sitting between them. CDR3 length: 15 residues. The CDR3 nucleotides are TGTGCCAGCAGTGAACTTGGGTTTTCTGGAAACACCATATATTTT. Its protein is CASSELGFSGNTIYF.

The table lists this clone with a count of one. The chain carries TRBV10-2 and TRBJ2-1; 7 bases fit TRBD2. Trimming at V came to 5 bases and at J to 5 bases, leaving 9 bases not matched to a gene. CDR3 length equals 15 residues. Germline V gives CDR1 WSHSY, CDR2 SAAADI. Written as DNA, the CDR3 is TGCGCCAGCAGTTCCAGCGGGGTGTACCACAATGAGCAGTTCTTC. It codes for CASSSSGVYHNEQFF.

The chain is built from TRBV5-6 and TRBJ1-2, with no clear D. The CDR3 runs to 12 residues. Germline-derived CDR1 and CDR2 are SGHDT and YYEEEE. The V end was cut by 1 base, the J end by 6 bases, with 7 bases between. The CDR3 is CASSLWVDGYTF. The CDR3, as DNA: TGTGCCAGCAGCTTGTGGGTGGATGGCTACACCTTC. The variable domain in full, completed from reference TRBV5-6 and TRBJ1-2, reads DAGVTQSPTHLIKTRGQQVTLRCSPKSGHDTVSWYQQALGQGPQFIFQYYEEEERQRGNFPDRFSGHQFPNYSSELNVNALLLGDSALYLCASSLWVDGYTFGSGTRLTVV.

The genes are TRBV7-9 and TRBJ2-5; D remains ambiguous. This CDR3 region has 11 residues. V lost 5 bases, J lost 5 bases, and 6 bases lay in between. CDR1 is SEHNR and CDR2 is FQNEAQ in the germline V gene (reference sequence). The CDR3 sequence: CASSQTETQYF. DNA for the CDR3: TGTGCCAGCAGCCAGACGGAGACCCAGTACTTC.

The V call is TRBV5-4, the J call TRBJ2-5; 16 bases map to TRBD2. J lost 1 base, V lost 4 bases, and 4 bases had no gene match. The CDR3 is made up of 17 amino acids. The germline V gene encodes CDR1 SGHNT and CDR2 YYREEE (reference sequence). The CDR3 region is CASSQGLAGGRQETQYF. As DNA, the CDR3 is TGTGCCAGCAGCCAGGGACTAGCGGGGGGGCGCCAAGAGACCCAGTACTTC.

In nucleotides, the CDR3 is TGTGCCAGCAGCGGGAGTAGGGTCAGTTACTCTGGGGCCAACGTCCTGACTTTC. It codes for CASSGSRVSYSGANVLTF. The chain is built from TRBV7-8 and TRBJ2-6, with D perhaps matching TRBD2 (5 bases). V lost 5 bases and J 0 bases, leaving 17 bases between the germline ends. The CDR3 spans 18 residues. Looked up from germline, CDR1 is SGHVS and CDR2 is FQNEAQ. The whole variable domain, remainder taken from reference TRBV7-8 and TRBJ2-6, is GAGVSQSPRYKVAKRGQDVALRCDPISGHVSLFWYQQALGQGPEFLTYFQNEAQLDKSGLPSDRFFAERPEGSVSTLKIQRTQQEDSAVYLCASSGSRVSYSGANVLTFGAGSRLTVL.

This chain connects TRBV7-2 to TRBJ1-5; no reliable D call. Germline V gene sequence: CDR1 SGHTA, CDR2 FQGNSA. Trimming left V 3 bases short and J 0 bases short, with 6 bases between. The CDR3 spans 14 residues. CDR3 bases: TGTGCCAGCAGCTTTATTGGTAGCAATCAGCCCCAGCATTTT. Translated: CASSFIGSNQPQHF.

The chain joins TRBV25-1 to TRBJ1-4; tentative D call: TRBD1 (6 bases). The CDR3 is 17 residues long. Trimming cost V 3 bases and J 8 bases, with 22 bases left between them. Germline V gene lookup returns CDR1 MGHDK and CDR2 SYGVNS. CDR3 protein: CASSDPSGRGGWEKLFF. CDR3 nucleotide sequence: TGTGCCAGCAGTGACCCCTCCGGAAGGGGGGGTTGGGAAAAACTGTTTTTT.

This clone was found once. V is TRBV12-1 and J is TRBJ1-2. TRBV12-1 is reported as a pseudogene. The CDR3 is made up of 22 amino acids. The CDR3 region has the DNA TGTGCCAGCAGCGGATCGACGAGAGCAGCGCGACTGGCAGGGACTTGGGCCTATGGCTACACCTTC. Protein sequence: CASSGSTRAARLAGTWAYGYTF.

V is TRBV3-1 (or the pseudogene TRBV3-2) and J is TRBJ1-6, with TRBD1 as a possible D gene (5 bases). The ends were cut back, 4 bases at V and 6 bases at J, with 10 bases in the middle. The CDR3 runs 14 residues. Germline values: CDR1 LGHDT, CDR2 YNNKEL (reference sequence). CDR3 coding DNA: TGTGCCAGCAGCCCGCAGGGCGGTAATTCACCCCTCCACTTT. Amino acids: CASSPQGGNSPLHF.

This clone was seen only once. J is TRBJ1-2 and V is TRBV9; a weak D match, TRBD1 (6 bases). Germline lookup yields CDR1 SGDLS and CDR2 YYNGEE. Trimming removed 1 base at V and 2 bases at J, with 9 bases between. The CDR3 loop spans 14 amino acids. CDR3 in amino acids: CASSVTGTNYGYTF. For the CDR3, the DNA is TGTGCCAGCAGCGTAACAGGGACAAACTATGGCTACACCTTC.

V is TRBV4-1 and J is TRBJ1-2; tentative D call: TRBD1 (6 bases). V gave up 0 bases and J gave up 0 bases, with 11 bases separating them. The CDR3 covers 16 residues. Germline assignment: CDR1 MGHRA and CDR2 YSYEKL. CDR3 DNA sequence: TGCGCCAGCAGCCAAGACTGGGGGGCCCCTAACTATGGCTACACCTTC. As protein: CASSQDWGAPNYGYTF.

The chain has TRBV30 and TRBJ2-3; D may be TRBD1 (6 bases). The V gene lost 3 bases and the J gene lost 0 bases, with 10 bases spanning the gap. This CDR3 region has 14 residues. CDR1 and CDR2 (germline): GTSNPN, SVGIG (reference sequence). The chain's CDR3 is CAWSRGRSTDTQYF. As DNA, the CDR3 is TGTGCCTGGAGCAGGGGCCGTAGCACAGATACGCAGTATTTT. The variable domain in full, with the rest retrieved from reference TRBV30 and TRBJ2-3, is SQTIHQWPATLVQPVGSPLSLECTVEGTSNPNLYWYRQAAGRGLQLLFYSVGIGQISSEVPQNLSASRPQDRQFILSSKKLLLSDSGFYLCAWSRGRSTDTQYFGPGTRLTVL.

This chain uses TRBV5-6 with TRBJ1-5; weak D call: TRBD1 (6 bases). Germline CDR1 reads SGHDT; CDR2 reads YYEEEE. CDR3 length: 13 amino acids. V lost 4 bases to trimming and J lost 4 bases, with 9 bases between them. The CDR3 DNA reads as TGTGCCAGCAGCCGTCAGGGGAATCAGCCCCAGCATTTT. Translation: CASSRQGNQPQHF.

This CDR3 reads CAISGLRARVRLNYGYTF. For the CDR3, the DNA is TGTGCCATCAGTGGACTTAGGGCCCGGGTCAGACTTAACTATGGCTACACCTTC. The genes are TRBV10-3 and TRBJ1-2; D is unresolved. The CDR3 is 18 amino acids. The V and J ends lost 4 bases and 1 base respectively, with 22 bases between them. CDR1 ENHRY and CDR2 SYGVKD come from the germline V gene.

This chain joins TRBV5-4 and TRBJ2-1, with 13 positions matching TRBD2. With V trimmed by 1 base and J by 8 bases, 9 bases remained unmatched. The CDR3 loop spans 17 amino acids. The germline CDR1 and CDR2 sequences are SGHNT and YYREEE (reference sequence). The CDR3 sequence: CASSLKLLAGGLHEQFF. In DNA form, the CDR3 reads TGTGCCAGCAGCTTGAAGCTACTAGCGGGGGGGCTCCATGAGCAGTTCTTC.